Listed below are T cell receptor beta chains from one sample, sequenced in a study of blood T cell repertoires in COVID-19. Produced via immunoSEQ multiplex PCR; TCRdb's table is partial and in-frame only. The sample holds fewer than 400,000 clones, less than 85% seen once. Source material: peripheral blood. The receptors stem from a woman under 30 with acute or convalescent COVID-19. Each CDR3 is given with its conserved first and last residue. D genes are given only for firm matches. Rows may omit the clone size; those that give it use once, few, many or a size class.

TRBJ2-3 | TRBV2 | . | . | TGTGCCAGCAGTGAACAGGGCCTAGATACGCAGTATTTT | CASSEQGLDTQYF
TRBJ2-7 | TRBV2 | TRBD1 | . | TGTGCCAGCAGTGAGGGACAGGGGGCGTGGGAGCAGTACTTC | CASSEGQGAWEQYF
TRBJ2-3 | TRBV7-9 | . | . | TGTGCCAGCATGCCGGGACTCCACACAGATACGCAGTATTTT | CASMPGLHTDTQYF
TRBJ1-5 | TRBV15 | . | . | TGTGCCACCAGCAGTTCGGAGAATCAGCCCCAGCATTTT | CATSSSENQPQHF
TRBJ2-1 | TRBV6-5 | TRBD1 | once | TGTGCCAGCAGCCGGACAGGGAGGAATGAGCAGTTCTTC | CASSRTGRNEQFF
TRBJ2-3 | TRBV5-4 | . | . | TGTGCCAGCAGCTCAGGGGGGCCAGATACGCAGTATTTT | CASSSGGPDTQYF
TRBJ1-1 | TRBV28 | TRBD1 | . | TGTGCCAGCAGTTTGTTTTCAGGGGGAGGCACTGAAGCTTTCTTT | CASSLFSGGGTEAFF
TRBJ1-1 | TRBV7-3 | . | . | TGTGCCAGCAGCCAGGGCATGAACACTGAAGCTTTCTTT | CASSQGMNTEAFF
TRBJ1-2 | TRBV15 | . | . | TGTGCCACCAGCAGAGATCTGGAGGGTACACGGGATGGCTACACCTTC | CATSRDLEGTRDGYTF
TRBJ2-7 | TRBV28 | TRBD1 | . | TGTGCCAGCAGTGCAACTAGACAGGGTCTGTACGAGCAGTACTTC | CASSATRQGLYEQYF
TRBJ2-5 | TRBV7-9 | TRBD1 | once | TGTGCCAGCAGCTTTTCACAGGGGTTGGTAGAGACCCAGTACTTC | CASSFSQGLVETQYF
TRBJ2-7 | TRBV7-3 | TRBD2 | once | TGTGCCAGCAGCTTAACGGGGGGGCTAGCGGGAGCCACCTACGAGCAGTACTTC | CASSLTGGLAGATYEQYF
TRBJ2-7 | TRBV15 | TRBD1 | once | TGTGCCACCAGCAGAAACATAGACAGGGACCGCCTCTACGAGCAGTACTTC | CATSRNIDRDRLYEQYF
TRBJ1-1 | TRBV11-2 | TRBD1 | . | TGTGCCAGCAGTTGGACAGGGAACACTGAAGCTTTCTTT | CASSWTGNTEAFF
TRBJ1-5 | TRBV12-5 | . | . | TGTGCTAGTGGTTTTACAGGAGGGGAACAGCCCCAGCATTTT | CASGFTGGEQPQHF
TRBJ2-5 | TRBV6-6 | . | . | TGTGCCAGCAGTTCCCAGGGTGCGGGGGAGACCCAGTACTTC | CASSSQGAGETQYF
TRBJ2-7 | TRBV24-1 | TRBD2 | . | TGTGCCACCAGTGATTCAACGACTAGCGGGAGACCCGAGCAGTACTTC | CATSDSTTSGRPEQYF
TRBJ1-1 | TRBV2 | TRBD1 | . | TGTGCCAGCAGGGGGACAGTGAACACTGAAGCTTTCTTT | CASRGTVNTEAFF
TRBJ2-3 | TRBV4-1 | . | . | TGCGCCAGCAGCCAAGAGGCAGGGTCGGCAGATACGCAGTATTTT | CASSQEAGSADTQYF
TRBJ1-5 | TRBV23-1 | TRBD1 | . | TGCGCCAGCAGTCAATCATTAGTAGGGGGCCAGCCCCAGCATTTT | CASSQSLVGGQPQHF
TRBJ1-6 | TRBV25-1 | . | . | TGTGCCAGCAGTGAATCCCTGGTTAGCTCCTATAATTCACCCCTCCACTTT | CASSESLVSSYNSPLHF
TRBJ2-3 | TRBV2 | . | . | TGTGCCAGCAGGAAGAGGTCACCAGACTCAGATACGCAGTATTTT | CASRKRSPDSDTQYF
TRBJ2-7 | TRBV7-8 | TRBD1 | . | TGTGCCAGCAGCTTCGACAGGGTTCTCCACGAGCAGTACTTC | CASSFDRVLHEQYF
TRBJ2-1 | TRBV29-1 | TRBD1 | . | TGCAGCTCACCCGGGACAGAGTCCTACAATGAGCAGTTCTTC | CSSPGTESYNEQFF
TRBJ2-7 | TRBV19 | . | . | TGTGCCAGTAGTATAGGCGGTTACTCCTACGAGCAGTACTTC | CASSIGGYSYEQYF
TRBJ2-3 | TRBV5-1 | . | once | TGCGCCAGCTTGGGGAGGACAGATACGCAGTATTTT | CASLGRTDTQYF
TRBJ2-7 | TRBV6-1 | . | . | TGTGCCAGCAGTGAAGATACCCGGGGATGGGTTGCGGACGAGCAGTACTTC | CASSEDTRGWVADEQYF
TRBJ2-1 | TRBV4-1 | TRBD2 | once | TGCGCCAGCAGCCAAGGGTCCGGGACTAGCGGGAGTTTGTATGAGCAGTTCTTC | CASSQGSGTSGSLYEQFF
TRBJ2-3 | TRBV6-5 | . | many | TGTGCCAGCAGTTCCGACGCCCTCCGAGGGGATACGCAGTATTTT | CASSSDALRGDTQYF
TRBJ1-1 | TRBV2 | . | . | TGTGCCAGCAGTTGGGACTTTAACACTGAAGCTTTCTTT | CASSWDFNTEAFF
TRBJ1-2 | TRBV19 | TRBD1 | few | TGTGCCACCTGGACAGGGCATGGCTACACCTTC | CATWTGHGYTF
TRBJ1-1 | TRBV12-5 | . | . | TGTGCTAGTAGTACCGGGATGGGCACTGAAGCTTTCTTT | CASSTGMGTEAFF
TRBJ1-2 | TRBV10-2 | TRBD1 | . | TGCGCCAGCAGTGAGTTGGACAGGGAAACTAACTATGGCTACACCTTC | CASSELDRETNYGYTF
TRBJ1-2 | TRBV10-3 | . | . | TGTGCCATCAGTGAGTCCAATAACTATGGCTACACCTTC | CAISESNNYGYTF
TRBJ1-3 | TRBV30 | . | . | TGTGCCTGGAGTGGGGTGGATAGGGGGATCTCTGGAAACACCATATATTTT | CAWSGVDRGISGNTIYF
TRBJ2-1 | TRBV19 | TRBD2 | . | TGTGCCAGTAGTCCCCCGACTAGCGGGGGGTTCAATGAGCAGTTCTTC | CASSPPTSGGFNEQFF